This T cell receptor (beta chain) was recorded in a study of cytomegalovirus exposure and HLA in healthy donors. Primers: 60 Vbeta forward and 13 Jbeta reverse. Some clones are missing from TCRdb's copy, which holds only in-frame ones; the method was immunoSEQ multiplex PCR. The sample carries about 160,000 clones, around 76% recorded once. The CDR3 loop spans 14 amino acids. The V gene end was trimmed by 1 base and the J gene end by 8 bases; junction bases not matched to a gene: 4. Germline CDR1 is SGHTA and CDR2 is FQGNSA. Study-wide findings and caveats: Certain indistinguishable V segments, among them TRBV6-2 and TRBV6-3, were excluded. Prior analysis indicated that the majority of TCR beta V segments exhibited productivity approximately 90% or approximately 30% of the time.

This clone showed up just a few times. Antigen specificity is unknown. The sequenced sample was PBMCs. The chain employs TRBV7-2 and TRBJ2-3; 9 nucleotides match TRBD2. The sequence came from a man between 60 and 70 years old in good health and CMV-seronegative. The CDR3 sequence is CASSLGSGRGTQYF. The CDR3 region has the DNA TGTGCCAGCAGCTTAGGTAGCGGGAGAGGTACGCAGTATTTT.